Reported below is one T cell receptor (beta chain). Its antigen is unknown. The source of the sample is a study of T cells in localized non-small cell lung cancer. Study-level results: A median around 55 of the top 100 tumor clones appeared in adjacent lung.

Germline V lookup: CDR1 SGHTA, CDR2 FQGTGA. The CDR3 contains 17 residues. The germline V and J ends were trimmed by 0 bases and 3 bases, with 17 bases remaining between them. Method: immunoSEQ multiplex PCR; TCRdb's copy keeps in-frame clones and lacks some. The profile covers about 82,000 clones, with 80% appearing a single time and 15% to 20% taken by the ten largest. The sequenced sample was PBMCs, obtained before any cancer treatment. V gene TRBV7-3 combines with J gene TRBJ2-5; possible D gene TRBD2, 6 bases. The receptor was isolated from a man aged 40 to 75 with stage II squamous cell lung carcinoma. CDR3: CASSLTPGATIKETQYF. CDR3 in DNA: TGTGCCAGCAGCTTAACGCCGGGAGCCACGATCAAAGAGACCCAGTACTTC.